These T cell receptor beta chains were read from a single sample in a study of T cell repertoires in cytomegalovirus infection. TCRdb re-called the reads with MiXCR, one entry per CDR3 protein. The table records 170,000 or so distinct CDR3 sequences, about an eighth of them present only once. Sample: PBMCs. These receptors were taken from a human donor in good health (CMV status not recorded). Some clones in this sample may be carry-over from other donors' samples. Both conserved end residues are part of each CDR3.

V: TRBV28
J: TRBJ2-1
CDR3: CASSRLAGGGGGDNEQFF

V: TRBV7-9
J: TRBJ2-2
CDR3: CASSLNGQNTGELFF

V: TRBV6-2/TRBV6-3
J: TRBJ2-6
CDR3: CARSYSRNSRGRGRPGANVLTF

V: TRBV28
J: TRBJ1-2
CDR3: CASSLWTAEGYYGYTF

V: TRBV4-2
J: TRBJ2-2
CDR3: CASSQVLLAGGEVYGELFF

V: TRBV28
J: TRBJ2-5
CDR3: CASSLPSKETQYF

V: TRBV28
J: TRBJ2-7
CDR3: CASSLGRGALSYEQYF

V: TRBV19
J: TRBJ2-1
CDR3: CASSGLTLEQFF

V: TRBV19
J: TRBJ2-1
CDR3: CASSSGLVYNEQFF

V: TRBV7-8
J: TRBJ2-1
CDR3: CASSLYIAQGRTSEQFF

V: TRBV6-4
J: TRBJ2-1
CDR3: CASSVSGYAYNEQFF

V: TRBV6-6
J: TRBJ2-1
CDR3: CASSYPHSPEFF

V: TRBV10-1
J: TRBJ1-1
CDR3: CASSAGRQGMNTEAFF

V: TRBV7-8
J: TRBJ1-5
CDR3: CASSLKRDAFSNQPQHF

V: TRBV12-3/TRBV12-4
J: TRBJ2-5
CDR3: CASSLPRYQETQYF

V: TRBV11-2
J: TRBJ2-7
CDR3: CASSPRTSGRFYEQYF

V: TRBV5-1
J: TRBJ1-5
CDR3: CASSFQPNQPQHF

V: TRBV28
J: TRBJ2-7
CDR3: CASTEDGFSYEQYF

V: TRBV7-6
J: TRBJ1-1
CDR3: CASSFPGTEAFF

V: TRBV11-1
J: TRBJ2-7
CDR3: CASSSGPFSYEQYF

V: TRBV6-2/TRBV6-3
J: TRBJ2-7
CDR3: CASSLGVGLGEQYF

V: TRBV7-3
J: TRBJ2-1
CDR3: CASSPTSSQTYNEQFF

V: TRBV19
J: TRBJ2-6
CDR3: CASSRLAGGGANVLTF

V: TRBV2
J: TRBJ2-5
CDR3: CASSDRGGETQYF

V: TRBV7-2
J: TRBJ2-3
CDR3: CASSSHRTDTQYF

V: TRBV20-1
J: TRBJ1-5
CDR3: CSAPRPSGDQPQHF

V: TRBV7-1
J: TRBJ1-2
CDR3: CASSPGMSGYTF

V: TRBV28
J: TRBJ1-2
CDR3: CASSLPGTYGYTF

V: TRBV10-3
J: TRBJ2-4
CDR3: CAISESEGFAKNIQYF

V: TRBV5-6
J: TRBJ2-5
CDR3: CASSLLAPEETQYF

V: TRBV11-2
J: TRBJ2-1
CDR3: CASSTLKRTWQFF

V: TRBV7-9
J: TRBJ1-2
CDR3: CASSLEDGGRGPGYTF

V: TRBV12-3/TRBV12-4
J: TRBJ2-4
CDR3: CASPISRYF

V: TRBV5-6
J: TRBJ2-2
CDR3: CASSLEGGKYAGELFF

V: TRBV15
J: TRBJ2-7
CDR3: CATSRDFYEQYF

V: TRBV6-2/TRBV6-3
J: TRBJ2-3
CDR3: CASSHASSSTDTQYF

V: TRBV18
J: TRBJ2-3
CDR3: CASSPGARQTDTQYF

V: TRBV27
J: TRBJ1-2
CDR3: CASSPRAVTGYTF

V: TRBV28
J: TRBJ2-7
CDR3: CASSLANEQYF

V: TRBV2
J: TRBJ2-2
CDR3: CASVWDKNSAGELFF

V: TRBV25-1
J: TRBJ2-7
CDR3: CASSELDSPYEQYF

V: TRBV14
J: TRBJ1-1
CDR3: CASSPTSGGTAEAFF

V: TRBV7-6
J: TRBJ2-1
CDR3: CASSLGGTMIGEQFF

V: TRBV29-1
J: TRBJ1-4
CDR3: CSVEDRGGEKLFF

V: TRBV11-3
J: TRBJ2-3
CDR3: CASSPLRDHGTSSTDTQYF

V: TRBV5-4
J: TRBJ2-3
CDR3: CASSGRNADTQYF

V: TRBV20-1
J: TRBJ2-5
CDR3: CSAPPRPMETQYF

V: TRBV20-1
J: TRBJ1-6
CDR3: CSAMASGRNSPLHF

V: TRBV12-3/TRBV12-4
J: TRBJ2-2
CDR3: CASEGVRDTGELFF

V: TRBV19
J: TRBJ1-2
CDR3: CASHDSHYGYTF

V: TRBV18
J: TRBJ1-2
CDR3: CASSPEGNYGYTF

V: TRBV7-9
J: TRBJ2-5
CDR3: CASSLRQFGETQYF

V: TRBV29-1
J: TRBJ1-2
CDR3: CSVERTGGYGYTF

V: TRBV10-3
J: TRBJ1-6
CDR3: CAIRPRQIDNSPLHF

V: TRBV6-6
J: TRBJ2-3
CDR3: CASSYGLTTSGTDTQYF

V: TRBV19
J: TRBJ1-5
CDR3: CASSKQIYSNQPQHF

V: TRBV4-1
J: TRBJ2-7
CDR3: CASSRRDGSYEQYF

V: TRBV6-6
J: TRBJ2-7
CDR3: CASSVGQLYYEQYF

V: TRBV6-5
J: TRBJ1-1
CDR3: CASSYSTPNTEAFF